This record concerns one T cell receptor beta chain sequence. As yet, its antigen is unknown. The record originates from a study of cytomegalovirus exposure and HLA in healthy donors. Broader study findings: Per a prior analysis, the majority of TCR beta V segments were productive roughly 90% or roughly 30% of the time. Rare sequences made up most TCRs, while some public TCRs were found in many donors.

The CDR3 totals 17 residues. Germline V gene data show CDR1 as SEHNR and CDR2 as FQNEAQ (reference sequence). V was clipped by 5 bases and J by 1 base; unmatched bases: 6. It was with 60 Vbeta and 13 Jbeta primers that the PCR ran. Profiling relied on immunoSEQ multiplex PCR, and the TCRdb table lists in-frame clones only, not all of them. The sample has about 170,000 clones, roughly 84% seen once. The rearrangement joins TRBV7-9 to TRBJ2-3; 13 bases fit TRBD2. Material: PBMCs. The TCR originated in a boy aged 2 to 9 in good health and CMV-seronegative. DNA of the CDR3: TGTGCCAGCAGCCCCGGACTAGCGGGAGAACGCACAGATACGCAGTATTTT. As protein: CASSPGLAGERTDTQYF.